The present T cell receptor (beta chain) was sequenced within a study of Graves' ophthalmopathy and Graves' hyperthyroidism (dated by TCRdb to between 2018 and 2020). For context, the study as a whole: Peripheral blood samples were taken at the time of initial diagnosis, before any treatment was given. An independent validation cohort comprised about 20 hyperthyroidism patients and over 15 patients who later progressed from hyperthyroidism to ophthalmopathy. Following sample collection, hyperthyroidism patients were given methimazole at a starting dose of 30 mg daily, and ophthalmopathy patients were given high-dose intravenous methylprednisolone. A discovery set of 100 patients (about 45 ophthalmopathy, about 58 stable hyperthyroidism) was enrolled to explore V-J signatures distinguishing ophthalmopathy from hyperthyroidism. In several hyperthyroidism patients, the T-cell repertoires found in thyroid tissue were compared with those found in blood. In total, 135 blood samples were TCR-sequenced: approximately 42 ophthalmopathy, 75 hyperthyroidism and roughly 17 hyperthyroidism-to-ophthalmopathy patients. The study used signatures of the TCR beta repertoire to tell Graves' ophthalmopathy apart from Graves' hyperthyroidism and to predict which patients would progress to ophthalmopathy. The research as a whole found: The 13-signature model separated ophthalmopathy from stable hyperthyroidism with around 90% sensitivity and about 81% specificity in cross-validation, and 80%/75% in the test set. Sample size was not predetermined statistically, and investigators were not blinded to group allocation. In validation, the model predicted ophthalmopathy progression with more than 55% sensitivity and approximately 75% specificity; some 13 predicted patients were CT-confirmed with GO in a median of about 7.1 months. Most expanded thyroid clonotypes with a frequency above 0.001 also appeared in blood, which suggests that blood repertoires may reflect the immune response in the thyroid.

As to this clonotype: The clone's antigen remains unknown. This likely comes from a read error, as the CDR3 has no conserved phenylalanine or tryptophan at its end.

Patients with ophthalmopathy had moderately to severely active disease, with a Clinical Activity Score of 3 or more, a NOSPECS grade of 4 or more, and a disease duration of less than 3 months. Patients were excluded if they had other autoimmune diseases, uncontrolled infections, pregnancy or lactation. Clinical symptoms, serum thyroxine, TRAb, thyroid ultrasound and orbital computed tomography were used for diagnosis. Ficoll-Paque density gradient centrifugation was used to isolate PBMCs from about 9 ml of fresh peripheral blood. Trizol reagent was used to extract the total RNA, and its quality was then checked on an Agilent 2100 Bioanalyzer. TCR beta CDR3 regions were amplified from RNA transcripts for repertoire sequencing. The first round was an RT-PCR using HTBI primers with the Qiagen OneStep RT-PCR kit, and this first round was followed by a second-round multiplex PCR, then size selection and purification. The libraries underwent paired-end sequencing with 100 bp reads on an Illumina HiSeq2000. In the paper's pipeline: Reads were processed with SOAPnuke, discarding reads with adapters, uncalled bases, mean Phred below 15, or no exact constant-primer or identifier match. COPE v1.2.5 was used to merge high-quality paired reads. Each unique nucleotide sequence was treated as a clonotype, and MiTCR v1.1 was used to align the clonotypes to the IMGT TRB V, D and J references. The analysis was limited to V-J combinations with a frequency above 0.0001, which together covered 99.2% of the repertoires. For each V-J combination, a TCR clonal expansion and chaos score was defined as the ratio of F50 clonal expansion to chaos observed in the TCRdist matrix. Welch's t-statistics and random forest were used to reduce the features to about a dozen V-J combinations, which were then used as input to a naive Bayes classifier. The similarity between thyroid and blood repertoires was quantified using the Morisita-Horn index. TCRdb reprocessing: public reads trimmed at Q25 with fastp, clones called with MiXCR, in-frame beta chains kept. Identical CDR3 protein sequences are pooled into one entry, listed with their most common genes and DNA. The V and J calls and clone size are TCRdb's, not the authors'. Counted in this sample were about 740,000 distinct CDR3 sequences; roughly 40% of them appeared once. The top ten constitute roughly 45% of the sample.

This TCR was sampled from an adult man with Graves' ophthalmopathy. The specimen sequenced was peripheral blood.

The encoded CDR3 is CASSTQGNTEAFV. The DNA sequence is TGCGCCAGCAGCACACAGGGAAACACTGAAGCTTTCGTT. The chain is made from TRBV5-1 and TRBJ1-1; tentative D gene TRBD1, with 6 bases matching. The CDR3 extends over 13 residues, inclusive of both ends. The entry retains the CDR3 DNA only, 39 bases that are in frame from base 1. CDR1 and CDR2, per the germline V gene, are SGHRS and YFSETQ. V and J lose 4 bases and 2 bases, and a span of 9 bases separates them.